These 28 T cell receptor beta chains share one sample of origin, sequenced in a study of blood T cell repertoires in COVID-19 (dated by TCRdb to the early 2020s). Libraries came from the immunoSEQ multiplex PCR assay. TCRdb obtained this table from immuneACCESS and retained in-frame rearrangements with V and J assigned. These tables miss some clones; where compared with another copy, unresolved V genes account for less than half of the shortfall, and the remainder is unexplained. A total of some 300,000 clones appear in this sample, nearly 90% of them only once. Around 4.3% of the sample is taken by the ten largest. The sequenced sample consisted of PBMCs or T cells enriched from blood (not recorded which). The receptor set was obtained from a woman under 30 with acute COVID-19.

The chain links TRBV7-8 to TRBJ1-2; TRBD1 might be the D (5 bases). In germline, CDR1 is SGHVS, CDR2 FQNEAQ. V lost 2 bases to trimming and J lost 3 bases, with 10 bases between them. This CDR3 is built from 14 residues. As DNA, the CDR3 is TGTGCCAGCAGCTTAACAGGCGACGACTATGGCTACACCTTC. The encoded protein is CASSLTGDDYGYTF.

This chain joins TRBV29-1 and TRBJ1-2; 7 bases agree with TRBD1. The germline V gene has CDR1 SQVTM and CDR2 ANQGSEA. The CDR3 covers 18 residues. Trimming took 1 base from V and 4 from J; bases not matched to a gene: 18. The CDR3 spells CSVEGIDSGTVGTYGYTF. DNA of the CDR3: TGCAGCGTTGAAGGAATTGACTCCGGGACAGTGGGGACCTATGGCTACACCTTC.

The rearrangement uses TRBV19 and TRBJ2-3; D gene ambiguous. V gave up 3 bases and J gave up 6 bases, with 4 bases separating them. There are 11 residues in the CDR3. The germline CDR1 and CDR2 sequences are LNHDA and SQIVND (reference sequence). CDR3 sequence reads: CASSIRDTQYF. CDR3 nucleotides: TGTGCCAGTAGTATCAGGGATACGCAGTATTTT.

This clone was recorded only once. The chain employs TRBV27 and TRBJ2-3; the match to TRBD1 covers 8 bases. Germline assignment: CDR1 MNHEY and CDR2 SMNVEV (reference sequence). The CDR3 spans 12 residues. J lost 6 bases, V lost 6 bases, and 2 bases had no gene match. The CDR3 DNA sequence: TGTGCCAGCAGGCGACAGGGGGATACGCAGTATTTT. This sequence encodes CASRRQGDTQYF.

This chain uses TRBV5-1 with TRBJ1-1; D is unresolved. The V end lost 0 bases, the J end lost 1 base, and 13 bases lay between the germline ends. Germline V gives CDR1 SGHRS, CDR2 YFSETQ. CDR3 length: 16 residues. The CDR3 is CASSLEPGLGNTEAFF. Written as DNA, the CDR3 is TGCGCCAGCAGCTTGGAGCCGGGTCTGGGGAACACTGAAGCTTTCTTT.

This clone came up once. V gene TRBV28 combines with J gene TRBJ1-2; D unclear. Germline CDR1 is MDHEN and CDR2 is SYDVKM. Trimming shortened V by 5 bases and J by 4 bases, and 11 bases separated the two germline ends. The CDR3 has 13 residues. The CDR3 loop is CASSPDKVYGYTF. The DNA of the CDR3 is TGTGCCAGCAGTCCTGACAAAGTCTATGGCTACACCTTC.

This clone has just one count. The rearrangement uses TRBV19 and TRBJ1-2; possibly TRBD1 for D (6 bases). With 11 bases removed from V and 5 bases from J, the gap between germline ends came to 21 bases. The CDR3 consists of 14 residues. The V gene's germline CDR1 is LNHDA and CDR2 SQIVND (reference sequence). DNA for the CDR3: TGTGCCTGCCAACCGACAGGATATCTTTATGGCTACACCTTC. Protein sequence: CACQPTGYLYGYTF.

V is TRBV2 and J is TRBJ1-4; D is perhaps TRBD1 (6 bases). V lost 6 bases and J lost 8, with 28 bases in between. The germline V gene encodes CDR1 SNHLY and CDR2 FYNNEI. This CDR3 has 18 amino acids. The DNA of the CDR3 is TGTGCCAGCAGCACACCAAAAAACCAACAGGGAGGGGAGGAAAAACTGTTTTTT. This sequence encodes CASSTPKNQQGGEEKLFF.

This clone was observed once. The chain joins TRBV6-5 to TRBJ2-1; 9 bases are a match to TRBD2. The junction had 1 base not matched to a gene; V was cut back by 4 bases and J by 3 bases. The CDR3 length is 14 residues. Germline-derived CDR1 and CDR2 are MNHEY and SVGAGI. CDR3 bases: TGTGCCAGCAGTTCACTAGCGGGCTACAATGAGCAGTTCTTC. This codes for CASSSLAGYNEQFF.

The gene calls are TRBV19 and TRBJ1-5; 7 nucleotides agree with TRBD1. The ends lost 1 base at V and 3 bases at J; junction bases unmatched: 6. CDR1 and CDR2 (germline): LNHDA, SQIVND (reference sequence). The CDR3 loop spans 16 amino acids. This CDR3 is CASSIGRKGANQPQHF. CDR3 nucleotide sequence: TGTGCCAGTAGTATAGGGCGGAAGGGGGCCAATCAGCCCCAGCATTTT.

The genes are TRBV5-1 and TRBJ2-2; TRBD2 matches 11 bases. V dropped 2 bases and J dropped 6; count of bases not matched to a gene: 6. The V gene's germline CDR1 is SGHRS and CDR2 YFSETQ. This CDR3 comprises 16 residues. DNA of the CDR3: TGCGCCAGCAGCTTTAGCGGGAGGGCGGTGGCCGGGGAGCTGTTTTTT. It yields the protein CASSFSGRAVAGELFF.

In the case of this clone: One end of the junction does not line up with germline, which may come from a read error. This chain connects TRBV27 to TRBJ2-4; the match to TRBD1 covers 7 bases. CDR1 is MNHEY and CDR2 is SMNVEV in the germline V gene (reference sequence). The CDR3 totals 12 residues. The CDR3 loop is CASSPRQGRDHF. The CDR3 DNA follows: TGTGCCAGCAGTCCACGACAGGGCCGGGACCACTTC.

This clone was observed a handful of times. CDR3 in DNA: TGTGCCAGCAGCCAACGGTGGGGGCGGAACACTGAAGCTTTCTTT. It encodes CASSQRWGRNTEAFF. J is TRBJ1-1 and V is TRBV5-4; tentatively, D is TRBD1 (6 bases). Germline V CDR1 and CDR2: SGHNT, YYREEE (reference sequence). The V gene lost 4 bases and the J gene lost 1 base, with 14 bases spanning the gap. The CDR3 has 15 residues.

J is TRBJ2-5 and V is TRBV30; TRBD2 might be the D (5 bases). This CDR3 has 14 residues. Germline CDR1 and CDR2: GTSNPN and SVGIG (reference sequence). Deletions cut 5 bases from V and 5 bases from J, with 18 bases between. CDR3 coding DNA: TGTGCCTGGGGCGAGGTAGGCGGGCGGGAGACCCAGTACTTC. It translates to CAWGEVGGRETQYF.

The chain employs TRBV6-4 and TRBJ1-6; no clear D. Germline values: CDR1 MRHNA, CDR2 SNTAGT. V lost 2 bases and J 10 bases, leaving 9 bases between the germline ends. The CDR3 is 13 residues long. CDR3 nucleotides: TGTGCCAGCAGTGACAGGGCGGGGTCACCCCTCCACTTT. Its translation is CASSDRAGSPLHF.

The J gene is TRBJ2-7, the V gene TRBV11-2, with 8 bases identical to TRBD1. CDR3 length equals 14 residues. Per germline, CDR1 SGHAT and CDR2 FQNNGV. J lost 4 bases, V lost 5 bases, and 7 bases had no gene match. CDR3: CASSEDRASYEQYF. DNA for the CDR3: TGTGCCAGCAGCGAGGACAGGGCCTCTTACGAGCAGTACTTC.

This rearrangement joins TRBV27 to TRBJ1-5; TRBD1 might be the D (5 bases). Germline values: CDR1 MNHEY, CDR2 SMNVEV (reference sequence). V shed 2 bases and J shed 5 bases, with 10 bases lying between them. This CDR3 is 14 amino acids long. Here the CDR3 reads CASSLLSGDQPQHF. DNA of the CDR3: TGTGCCAGCAGTTTACTGTCGGGGGATCAGCCCCAGCATTTT.

V gene TRBV7-3 combines with J gene TRBJ2-3; D might be TRBD2 (6 bases). The germline V gene has CDR1 SGHTA and CDR2 FQGTGA. The CDR3 spans 17 residues. The V end lost 0 bases, the J end lost 7 bases, and 20 bases lay between the germline ends. CDR3 amino acids: CASSLTPGLGEGNTQYF. CDR3 DNA sequence: TGTGCCAGCAGCTTAACGCCGGGACTCGGGGAAGGGAATACGCAGTATTTT.

The chain recombines TRBV6-1 with TRBJ1-5; D not resolved. Trimming left V 2 bases short and J 8 bases short, with 13 bases between. The CDR3 is 14 residues long. Germline V gene sequence: CDR1 MNHNS, CDR2 SASEGT. The CDR3 region is CASSESQVAKPQHF. The CDR3 DNA reads TGTGCCAGCAGTGAATCCCAGGTCGCAAAGCCCCAGCATTTT.

The chain recombines TRBV27 with TRBJ2-1, with 11 bases identical to TRBD1. After removal of 6 bases from V and 3 bases from J, the junction contained 10 bases not matched to a gene. The CDR3 contains 17 residues. Looked up from germline, CDR1 is MNHEY and CDR2 is SMNVEV (reference sequence). The CDR3 loop reads CASSTGDRGGGYNEQFF. The CDR3 region has the DNA TGTGCCAGCAGCACCGGGGACAGGGGGGGCGGCTACAATGAGCAGTTCTTC.

The rearrangement links TRBV19 to TRBJ2-1; 10 positions match TRBD2. In germline, CDR1 is LNHDA, CDR2 SQIVND (reference sequence). V lost 7 bases to trimming and J lost 5 bases; unmatched junction nucleotides: 5. CDR3 size: 14 residues. In nucleotides, the CDR3 is TGTGCCAGTACTACTAGCGGGATCCACAATGAGCAGTTCTTC. Its translation: CASTTSGIHNEQFF.

The chain uses TRBV30 and TRBJ2-7; the match to TRBD1 covers 7 bases. The CDR3 contains 13 residues. The germline gives CDR1 GTSNPN, CDR2 SVGIG (reference sequence). J gave up 5 bases and V 5 bases, and 9 bases lay outside the gene matches. CDR3 in amino acids: CAWVYRGLDEQYF. The CDR3 coding sequence is TGTGCCTGGGTTTACAGGGGTCTCGACGAGCAGTACTTC. The full variable domain, with the rest looked up from reference TRBV30 and TRBJ2-7, is SQTIHQWPATLVQPVGSPLSLECTVEGTSNPNLYWYRQAAGRGLQLLFYSVGIGQISSEVPQNLSASRPQDRQFILSSKKLLLSDSGFYLCAWVYRGLDEQYFGPGTRLTVT.

The chain has TRBV12-5 and TRBJ2-1; 11 positions agree with TRBD2. CDR1 is LGHNT and CDR2 is FRNRAP in the germline V gene. The CDR3 covers 18 residues. V lost 3 bases and J lost 5; bases outside the gene matches: 12. CDR3 bases: TGTGCTAGTGGTTTAATGACTAGCGGGACTCGCTTGAACAATGAGCAGTTCTTC. Protein sequence: CASGLMTSGTRLNNEQFF. Full variable domain (missing parts from reference TRBV12-5 and TRBJ2-1): DARVTQTPRHKVTEMGQEVTMRCQPILGHNTVFWYRQTMMQGLELLAYFRNRAPLDDSGMPKDRFSAEMPDATLATLKIQPSEPRDSAVYFCASGLMTSGTRLNNEQFFGPGTRLTVL.

CDR3 bases: TGTGCCAGCAGACAAACCGGGACTACCGGGGAGCTGTTTTTT. This translates into CASRQTGTTGELFF. This chain uses TRBV9 with TRBJ2-2; D is possibly TRBD2 (6 bases). V lost 5 bases to trimming and J lost 5 bases, with 13 bases between them. The CDR3 has 14 amino acids. Germline values: CDR1 SGDLS, CDR2 YYNGEE.

Written as DNA, the CDR3 is TGTGCCAGCAGCCATCGGACAGACAACACCGGGGAGCTGTTTTTT. This gives the protein CASSHRTDNTGELFF. V gene TRBV7-9 combines with J gene TRBJ2-2; weak D call: TRBD1 (6 bases). The CDR3 totals 15 residues. Germline V gives CDR1 SEHNR, CDR2 FQNEAQ (reference sequence). The V and J ends lost 5 bases and 2 bases respectively, with 12 bases between them.

The rearrangement joins TRBV19 to TRBJ2-5; TRBD2 matches at 8 bases. J gave up 3 bases and V 5 bases, and 14 bases lay outside the gene matches. The CDR3 sequence is 17 residues long. Looked up from germline, CDR1 is LNHDA and CDR2 is SQIVND (reference sequence). CDR3 amino acids: CASSSFAGGTKKETQYF. The CDR3 nucleotides are TGTGCCAGTAGTTCCTTTGCGGGAGGAACAAAGAAAGAGACCCAGTACTTC.

V and J are TRBV29-1 and TRBJ2-6, with 10 bases matching TRBD2. The CDR3 covers 17 residues. Germline V gives CDR1 SQVTM, CDR2 ANQGSEA. The junction had 5 bases not matched to a gene; V was cut back by 3 bases and J by 0 bases. The DNA for the CDR3 is TGCAGCGTTGACCGGCTAGCGGGAGTCTCTGGGGCCAACGTCCTGACTTTC. This codes for CSVDRLAGVSGANVLTF.

V gene TRBV28 combines with J gene TRBJ2-5; D call uncertain. V was clipped by 6 bases and J by 5 bases, with 13 bases between them. The CDR3 extends over 13 amino acids. Germline lookup yields CDR1 MDHEN and CDR2 SYDVKM. For the CDR3, the DNA is TGTGCCAGCAGCCTCATAGCCCTTGAGACCCAGTACTTC. Residues: CASSLIALETQYF.